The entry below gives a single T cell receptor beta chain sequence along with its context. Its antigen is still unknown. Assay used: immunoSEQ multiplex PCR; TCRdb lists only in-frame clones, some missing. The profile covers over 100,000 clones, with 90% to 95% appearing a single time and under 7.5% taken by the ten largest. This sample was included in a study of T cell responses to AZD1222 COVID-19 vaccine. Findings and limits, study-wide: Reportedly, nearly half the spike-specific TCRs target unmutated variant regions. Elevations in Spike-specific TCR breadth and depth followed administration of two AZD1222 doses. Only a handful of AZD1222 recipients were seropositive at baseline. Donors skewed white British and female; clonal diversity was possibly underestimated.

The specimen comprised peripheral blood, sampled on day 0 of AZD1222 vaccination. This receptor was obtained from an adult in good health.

The CDR3 DNA is TGTGCCAGCAGCCCGGGACAGATGTACCAAGAGACCCAGTACTTC. Translation gives CASSPGQMYQETQYF. V and J are TRBV13 and TRBJ2-5, with 7 bases aligning to TRBD1. V lost 5 bases to trimming and J lost 0 bases; unmatched junction nucleotides: 6. Germline lookup yields CDR1 PRHDT and CDR2 FYEKMQ (reference sequence). This CDR3 comprises 15 residues. Drawing the rest from reference TRBV13 and TRBJ2-5, the complete variable domain is AAGVIQSPRHLIKEKRETATLKCYPIPRHDTVYWYQQGPGQDPQFLISFYEKMQSDKGSIPDRFSAQQFSDYHSELNMSSLELGDSALYFCASSPGQMYQETQYFGPGTRLLVL.